This T cell receptor (beta chain) was obtained from a study of vaccination and CD4 T cells after COVID-19 (dated by TCRdb to between 2021 and 2024). Concerning the study at large: Convalescent patients had a positive SARS-CoV-2 result on nasal swab PCR, and of these patients, fewer than ten had mild disease and one had severe disease. The cultures were stimulated with overlapping spike peptide pools from SARS-CoV-2 and from the common cold coronaviruses HCoV-NL63, HCoV-OC43 and HCoV-229E. A few convalescent patients were sampled both early after vaccination (day 14) and late after vaccination (days 161 to 241). Post-vaccine blood samples were obtained a median of around 74 days after the second vaccine dose, with a range of roughly 14 to 241 days. Post-COVID blood samples from convalescent patients were collected a median of about 110 days after diagnosis, with a range of 35 to 161 days. The convalescent cohort comprised six males and four females, including two Hispanic individuals, seven Caucasians, two Asians and one multiracial person. In control cultures, a CEFX viral epitope pool was used as positive control, an HIV-1 Nef peptide pool was used as negative control, or no peptide was added. Participants received two doses of either the Pfizer-BioNTech BNT162b2 vaccine (n=8) or the Moderna mRNA-1273 vaccine (n=2). In some eleven COVID-19 convalescent patients and a handful of infection-naive healthy vaccine recipients, researchers compared the spike-specific CD4+ TCR repertoire from before mRNA vaccination with the repertoire from after. Study-wide findings and limitations: The median number of SARS-CoV-2-reactive clonotypes rose from around 20 after infection to a few dozen after vaccination, but the change was not significant. In convalescent patients, nearly all vaccine-specific clones (304 of 307) were found to be mono-reactive for SARS-CoV-2 spike rather than cross-reactive with common cold coronaviruses. In convalescent patients, a median 86.3% of post-vaccine SARS-CoV-2-reactive clones were detected only after vaccination, and vaccine-specific priming was suggested by this finding. The number of convalescent patients in the study was relatively small, and the study did not examine early timepoints following natural infection.

To prepare the library, PCR was applied. At the Johns Hopkins FTIC core, DNA from the cultured CD4+ T cells underwent TCR sequencing with the Oncomine TCR Beta short-read assay. The QIAamp micro DNA kit was used to extract genomic DNA from the cultured CD4+ T cells. Oncomine TCR Beta libraries from cultured CD4+ T cells were pooled using unique dual indexes and sequenced on an Illumina iSeq 100. The authors' analysis ran thus. Non-productive sequences were filtered out, and CDR3s that did not start with C, did not end with F or W, or were shorter than 7 amino acids were discarded. Antigen-specific clonotypes were identified using the MANAFEST web application through comparison of peptide-stimulated wells with reference and other culture wells. To be called positive, a clone needed an FDR below 0.05, an odds ratio above 5, and a productive frequency above 0.1% in at least two of three replicate wells. Cross-reactive clonotypes were defined as significantly expanded in both SARS-CoV-2 spike wells and at least one common cold coronavirus spike condition. Levenshtein distances (stringdist) and unrooted phylogenetic trees (ape) in R version 3.6.1 were used to assess CDR3 homology. TCRdb reprocessed the public reads (quality trimming at Q25 with fastp, clone calling with MiXCR) and kept in-frame beta chains. Rows matching on CDR3 protein sequence are summarized as one entry with the most common DNA and genes. The V and J calls were determined by TCRdb, not by the authors. The sample includes 20,000 to 25,000 distinct CDR3 sequences, with roughly 46% observed a single time. The ten largest account for about 13% of the sample.

The label giving this sample's time point can be read as: late sampling 161 to 241 days after vaccination in a few convalescent patients. The treatment or condition label here, explained by the study, means: roughly 11-day PBMC culture with coronavirus spike peptide pools or control peptides (ViraFEST assay). To expand antigen-specific T cells with peptide pools and then pick out the expanded clonotypes through TCR sequencing, the study relied on the ViraFEST assay. Positive SARS-CoV-2 PCR tests in the convalescent patients dated from March to December 2020, before Alpha, Beta and Delta variants emerged in the United States. PBMCs were cultured at 1.5 million to 2.5 million per well in IMDM supplemented with approximately 5% human AB serum and 8 to 10 IU/ml IL-2, with 9.5 to 10 ug/ml peptide pools added. Half of the culture medium was replaced with fresh IL-2-containing medium on days 3 and 7. After ten to eleven days of culture, CD4+ T cells were isolated by negative selection using the EasySep CD4+ T cell isolation kit. Ficoll-Paque Plus gradient centrifugation was used to isolate PBMCs from whole blood, and the isolated PBMCs were then either used fresh or cryopreserved at -140C. In general, triplicate wells were set up for every culture condition.

V and J are trimmed by 0 bases and 7 bases, and the gene matches miss 7 bases of the junction. As encoded in the germline V gene (reference sequence), CDR1 is DFQATT while CDR2 is SNEGSKA. The CDR3 contains 15 residues, cysteine and phenylalanine counted. Only the CDR3 part of the read is kept: 45 bases, read in frame from the first base. Note on this clonotype: Its antigen is unknown. Base qualities were left out, and no much larger clone turns up one base away.

The sequences come from CD4+ T cells from blood, cultured in vitro, collected about 7 months after SARS-CoV-2 vaccination. This clonotype was obtained from a human donor who had recovered from COVID-19. The chain uses TRBV20-1 and TRBJ2-3, with 10 junctional bases fitting TRBD2. The CDR3 here reads CSAREVSGGLNTQYF. The base sequence is TGCAGTGCTAGAGAGGTTAGCGGGGGGCTGAATACGCAGTATTTT.